This TCR beta chain emerged from a study of T cell responses to AZD1222 COVID-19 vaccine. General study results and limits: Spike-specific TCR repertoires showed rising breadth and depth after two AZD1222 doses. CD4 TCRs linked to vaccination spanned spike, dominating at 160-218 and 743-854.

For this clone: Its cognate antigen is unknown.

Pooling of second doses given at about 4 or about 12 weeks was done. Method: immunoSEQ multiplex PCR; TCRdb's copy keeps in-frame clones and lacks some. Of some 130,000 clones listed, roughly 87% are singletons. The CDR3 contains 13 residues. V dropped 3 bases and J dropped 6 bases, with 12 bases sitting between them. The sequence derives from an adult who received the AZD1222 COVID-19 vaccine. The sequencing used peripheral blood, collected 28 days after the second AZD1222 dose. The chain couples TRBV12-3 or TRBV12-4 to TRBJ2-7; D not certain. CDR3: CASSFSGPFEQYF. In DNA, the CDR3 is TGTGCCAGCAGTTTCTCAGGTCCCTTCGAGCAGTACTTC.